A single sample is the source of the 10 T cell receptor beta chains below, sequenced in a study of graft-versus-host responses after intestinal transplantation (dated by TCRdb to 2020 to 2023). This specimen's time point label, interpreted: cells obtained before transplantation from donor or recipient. Library construction relied on the immunoSEQ multiplex PCR assay. TCRdb took this table from immuneACCESS and kept in-frame rearrangements with V and J called. Such tables lack part of the clones; where checked against another copy, unresolved V genes explain under half of the gap, and the rest is unexplained. The sample table shows approximately 130,000 clones, and about 92% are seen once. The top ten constitute under 0.2% of the sample. For these receptors, no antigen is known. The sequencing used unstimulated CD4+ T cells sorted from spleen or lymph node cells, collected before intestinal transplant. All receptors come from a human donor who received an intestinal transplant.

The rearrangement links TRBV18 to TRBJ2-1; D is tentatively TRBD1 or TRBD2 (5 bases each). In germline, CDR1 is KGHSH, CDR2 LQKENI. The CDR3 covers 14 residues. With 3 bases removed from V and 7 bases from J, the gap between germline ends came to 13 bases. The CDR3 spells CASSPDWGRNEQFF. CDR3 in DNA: TGTGCCAGCTCACCTGACTGGGGGAGAAATGAGCAGTTCTTC.

The V gene is TRBV6-5, the J gene TRBJ1-5; the D is unclear. This CDR3 is built from 15 residues. CDR1 is MNHEY and CDR2 is SVGAGI in the germline V gene. V shed 0 bases and J shed 4 bases, with 10 bases lying between them. The CDR3 region is CASSYSIRLNQPQHF. CDR3 nucleotide sequence: TGTGCCAGCAGTTACTCAATCCGCTTAAATCAGCCCCAGCATTTT.

The chain links TRBV7-9 to TRBJ2-2; maybe TRBD2 (7 bases). V was cut by 6 bases and J by 4 bases, with 9 bases left in between. The CDR3 consists of 13 residues. Germline V lookup: CDR1 SEHNR, CDR2 FQNEAQ (reference sequence). In nucleotides, the CDR3 is TGTGCCAGCAGAAGGGGGGGCACCGGGGAGCTGTTTTTT. This codes for CASRRGGTGELFF.

This chain links TRBV12-5 with TRBJ1-1; maybe TRBD1 (5 bases). Trimming shortened V by 5 bases and J by 0 bases, and 13 bases separated the two germline ends. CDR3 length equals 15 residues. Germline V CDR1 and CDR2: LGHNT, FRNRAP. CDR3 sequence (DNA): TGTGCTAGTGGTCTCTCCGGGACGGTGAACACTGAAGCTTTCTTT. Protein sequence: CASGLSGTVNTEAFF.

This chain links TRBV2 with TRBJ1-4; the match to TRBD1 covers 7 bases. This CDR3 comprises 15 residues. Germline V CDR1 and CDR2: SNHLY, FYNNEI. After removal of 7 bases from V and 3 bases from J, the junction contained 8 bases not matched to a gene. CDR3 protein: CASKNGQAPNEKLFF. CDR3 nucleotides: TGTGCCAGCAAAAATGGACAGGCGCCTAATGAAAAACTGTTTTTT.

The chain has TRBV14 and TRBJ2-1; no reliable D call. The CDR3 totals 12 residues. V was shortened by 0 bases and J by 8 bases, with 5 bases between the two germline ends. From germline, CDR1 is SGHDN and CDR2 FVKESK. As DNA, the CDR3 is TGTGCCAGCAGCCAAGAATGGGATGAGCAGTTCTTC. This codes for CASSQEWDEQFF.

The rearrangement joins TRBV7-6 to TRBJ2-5; D possibly corresponds to TRBD2 (5 bases). CDR1 and CDR2 (germline): SGHVS, FNYEAQ. The CDR3 sequence is 12 residues long. Trimming shortened V by 5 bases and J by 10 bases, and 14 bases separated the two germline ends. CDR3 sequence: CASSPTEGRQYF. As DNA, the CDR3 is TGTGCCAGCAGCCCCACCGAGGGCCGCCAGTACTTC.

This clone was picked up a small number of times. The rearrangement joins TRBV5-1 to TRBJ1-3; unclear D gene. Germline values: CDR1 SGHRS, CDR2 YFSETQ. This CDR3 comprises 14 residues. V was cut by 2 bases and J by 0 bases, with 6 bases left in between. In nucleotides, the CDR3 is TGCGCCAGCAGCTTTGGGTTCTCTGGAAACACCATATATTTT. Its protein product is CASSFGFSGNTIYF.

The gene calls are TRBV5-4 and TRBJ2-3; D gene ambiguous. Germline V CDR1 and CDR2: SGHNT, YYREEE (reference sequence). This CDR3 has 14 residues. Trimming took 1 base from V and 2 from J, leaving 8 bases between them. The CDR3 reads CASSLRPNTDTQYF. The DNA for the CDR3 is TGTGCCAGCAGCTTGAGGCCTAACACAGATACGCAGTATTTT.

The genes are TRBV10-1 and TRBJ2-3, with 7 positions matching TRBD2. The CDR3 spans 16 residues. The germline V gene has CDR1 WNHNN and CDR2 SYGVQD (reference sequence). Trimming at V came to 4 bases and at J to 3 bases, leaving 10 bases not matched to a gene. CDR3 in DNA: TGCGCCAGCAGTGCCTCCGGGGCCGGGGGGACAGATACGCAGTATTTT. Translating it yields CASSASGAGGTDTQYF.